This T cell receptor (beta chain) was retrieved from a study of blood T cells in healthy people across ages. This CDR3 contains 15 residues. From germline, CDR1 is SEHNR and CDR2 FQNEAQ (reference sequence). Trimming took off 8 bases at V and 11 bases at J, with 27 bases between the two ends. The use of a sample-barcoded 5' primer and a J-beta primer mix characterized a second PCR of about 6 to 11 cycles. Through a template-switch adaptor with 12 random nucleotides, each cDNA molecule received a tag. TCRdb re-analysed the 5' RACE reads in MiXCR, keeping a single row per CDR3 protein. The data contain roughly 900,000 distinct CDR3 sequences, more than 25% of them singletons. Study-wide results and caveats: PBMCs that were unsorted prevented a conclusive naive versus antigen-experienced comparison.

The authors drew 8 to 10 milliliters of peripheral blood from each donor. Samples had at least 6.5 million PBMCs isolated from them. Points on this clonotype: Its antigen is unidentified. This could be a read error, since a much larger clone is one nucleotide away.

V gene TRBV7-9 combines with J gene TRBJ2-5; D might be TRBD1 (6 bases). The sample was blood. The TCR originated in a woman at least 80 years old in good health. The CDR3 here is CASALGHYSDNEQYF. The CDR3 DNA sequence: TGTGCCAGCGCCCTGGGACACTACAGCGACAATGAGCAGTACTTC.